The clone carrying this TCR beta chain was found a few times. One entry per CDR3 protein, called by TCRdb with MiXCR from the 5' RACE reads. The top ten hold roughly a sixth of the sample, which has hundreds of thousands of distinct CDR3 sequences, just over 20% seen once. The data were obtained in a study of T cells after yellow fever vaccination. Between the trimmed V and J ends, which lost 1 base and 4 bases, there was a span of 9 bases. The V gene's germline CDR1 is SGHRS and CDR2 YFSETQ. CDR3 length: 13 residues. The chain uses TRBV5-1 and TRBJ2-7; no clear D. The sample consisted of PBMCs, taken roughly 20 days after the first yellow fever vaccination. The clonotype was recovered from a man between 18 and 35 years old who received the YFV17D yellow fever vaccine. As DNA, the CDR3 is TGCGCCAGCAGCTTGTTGACTCGGTACGAGCAGTACTTC. Residues: CASSLLTRYEQYF.